Each of the 6 T cell receptor beta chains below was sequenced from the same sample in a study of control samples from healthy donors and cancer patients (dated by TCRdb to between 2020 and 2021). Receptor amplification or capture employed the immunoSEQ multiplex PCR assay. TCRdb took over this immuneACCESS table, retaining in-frame rearrangements with V and J assigned. Such tables are incomplete; in checked studies, under half of the missing clones stem from an unresolved V gene, and the remainder is unexplained. Recorded for this sample are 90,000 or so clones; 70% to 90% of them occurred a single time. The ten largest clonotypes hold approximately 19% of the sample. Source material: blood. The receptors were sampled from a man aged 25-40 years in good health.

This sequence joins TRBV9 and TRBJ1-4; maybe TRBD1 (5 bases). This CDR3 is 15 amino acids long. Germline V gene lookup returns CDR1 SGDLS and CDR2 YYNGEE. V gave up 0 bases and J gave up 7 bases, with 13 bases separating them. CDR3 DNA sequence: TGTGCCAGCAGCGTAGAAGTGGGGAGGGGTGAAAAACTGTTTTTT. Protein product: CASSVEVGRGEKLFF.

V usage is TRBV11-3 and J usage is TRBJ2-2, with TRBD2 matching 15 bases. The germline V gene encodes CDR1 SGHNT and CDR2 YENEEA. The CDR3 is 16 residues long. Trimming at V came to 4 bases and at J to 4 bases, leaving 1 base not matched to a gene. The CDR3: CASSWGLAGGTGELFF. As DNA, the CDR3 is TGTGCCAGCAGCTGGGGACTAGCGGGGGGCACCGGGGAGCTGTTTTTT.

The chain employs TRBV21-1 and TRBJ2-1; the table assigns TRBD2, which was not confirmed against the DNA. TRBV21-1 is assigned pseudogene status. The CDR3 runs 17 residues. The CDR3 region is CASSKEDPSGAYNEQFF. The CDR3 bases are TGTGCCAGCAGCAAAGAGGACCCTAGCGGGGCCTACAATGAGCAGTTCTTC.

The rearrangement uses TRBV2 and TRBJ2-3, with 7 bases fitting TRBD1. Trimming took 5 bases from V and 3 from J; bases not matched to a gene: 8. Germline CDR1 reads SNHLY; CDR2 reads FYNNEI. This CDR3 is 15 amino acids long. CDR3 sequence reads: CASSPTGSGTDTQYF. The CDR3 nucleotides are TGTGCCAGCAGTCCGACAGGGTCTGGAACAGATACGCAGTATTTT.

This clone was recorded once. The chain joins TRBV5-4 to TRBJ1-2; D may be TRBD1 (5 bases). The germline CDR1 and CDR2 sequences are SGHNT and YYREEE (reference sequence). The germline V and J ends were trimmed by 1 base and 4 bases, with 8 bases remaining between them. The CDR3 totals 13 residues. This chain's CDR3 is CASSLRGVYGYTF. DNA of the CDR3: TGTGCCAGCAGCTTGCGGGGGGTCTATGGCTACACCTTC. Using reference TRBV5-4 and TRBJ1-2 for the parts outside the CDR3, the full variable domain is ETGVTQSPTHLIKTRGQQVTLRCSSQSGHNTVSWYQQALGQGPQFIFQYYREEENGRGNFPPRFSGLQFPNYSSELNVNALELDDSALYLCASSLRGVYGYTFGSGTRLTVV.

J is TRBJ1-5 and V is TRBV30; D call uncertain. The CDR3 is made up of 13 amino acids. CDR1 and CDR2 (germline): GTSNPN, SVGIG (reference sequence). The germline V and J ends were trimmed by 5 bases and 4 bases, with 12 bases remaining between them. CDR3 loop: CAWGRGSNQPQHF. The DNA of the CDR3 is TGTGCCTGGGGACGCGGAAGTAATCAGCCCCAGCATTTT.